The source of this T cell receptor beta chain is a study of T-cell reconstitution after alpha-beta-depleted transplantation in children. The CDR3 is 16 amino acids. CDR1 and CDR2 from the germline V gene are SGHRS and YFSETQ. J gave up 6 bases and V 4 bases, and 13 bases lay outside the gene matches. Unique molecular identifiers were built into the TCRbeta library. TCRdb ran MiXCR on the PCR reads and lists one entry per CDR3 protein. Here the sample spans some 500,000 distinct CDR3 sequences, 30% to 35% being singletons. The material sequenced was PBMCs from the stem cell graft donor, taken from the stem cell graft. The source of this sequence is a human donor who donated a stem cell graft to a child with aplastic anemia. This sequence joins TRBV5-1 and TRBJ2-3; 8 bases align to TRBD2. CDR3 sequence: CASSIGLARRGDTQYF. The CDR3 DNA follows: TGCGCCAGCAGCATCGGACTAGCTCGGCGGGGGGATACGCAGTATTTT. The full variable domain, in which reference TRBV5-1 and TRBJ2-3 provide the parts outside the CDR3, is KAGVTQTPRYLIKTRGQQVTLSCSPISGHRSVSWYQQTPGQGLQFLFEYFSETQRNKGNFPGRFSGRQFSNSRSEMNVSTLELGDSALYLCASSIGLARRGDTQYFGPGTRLTVL.